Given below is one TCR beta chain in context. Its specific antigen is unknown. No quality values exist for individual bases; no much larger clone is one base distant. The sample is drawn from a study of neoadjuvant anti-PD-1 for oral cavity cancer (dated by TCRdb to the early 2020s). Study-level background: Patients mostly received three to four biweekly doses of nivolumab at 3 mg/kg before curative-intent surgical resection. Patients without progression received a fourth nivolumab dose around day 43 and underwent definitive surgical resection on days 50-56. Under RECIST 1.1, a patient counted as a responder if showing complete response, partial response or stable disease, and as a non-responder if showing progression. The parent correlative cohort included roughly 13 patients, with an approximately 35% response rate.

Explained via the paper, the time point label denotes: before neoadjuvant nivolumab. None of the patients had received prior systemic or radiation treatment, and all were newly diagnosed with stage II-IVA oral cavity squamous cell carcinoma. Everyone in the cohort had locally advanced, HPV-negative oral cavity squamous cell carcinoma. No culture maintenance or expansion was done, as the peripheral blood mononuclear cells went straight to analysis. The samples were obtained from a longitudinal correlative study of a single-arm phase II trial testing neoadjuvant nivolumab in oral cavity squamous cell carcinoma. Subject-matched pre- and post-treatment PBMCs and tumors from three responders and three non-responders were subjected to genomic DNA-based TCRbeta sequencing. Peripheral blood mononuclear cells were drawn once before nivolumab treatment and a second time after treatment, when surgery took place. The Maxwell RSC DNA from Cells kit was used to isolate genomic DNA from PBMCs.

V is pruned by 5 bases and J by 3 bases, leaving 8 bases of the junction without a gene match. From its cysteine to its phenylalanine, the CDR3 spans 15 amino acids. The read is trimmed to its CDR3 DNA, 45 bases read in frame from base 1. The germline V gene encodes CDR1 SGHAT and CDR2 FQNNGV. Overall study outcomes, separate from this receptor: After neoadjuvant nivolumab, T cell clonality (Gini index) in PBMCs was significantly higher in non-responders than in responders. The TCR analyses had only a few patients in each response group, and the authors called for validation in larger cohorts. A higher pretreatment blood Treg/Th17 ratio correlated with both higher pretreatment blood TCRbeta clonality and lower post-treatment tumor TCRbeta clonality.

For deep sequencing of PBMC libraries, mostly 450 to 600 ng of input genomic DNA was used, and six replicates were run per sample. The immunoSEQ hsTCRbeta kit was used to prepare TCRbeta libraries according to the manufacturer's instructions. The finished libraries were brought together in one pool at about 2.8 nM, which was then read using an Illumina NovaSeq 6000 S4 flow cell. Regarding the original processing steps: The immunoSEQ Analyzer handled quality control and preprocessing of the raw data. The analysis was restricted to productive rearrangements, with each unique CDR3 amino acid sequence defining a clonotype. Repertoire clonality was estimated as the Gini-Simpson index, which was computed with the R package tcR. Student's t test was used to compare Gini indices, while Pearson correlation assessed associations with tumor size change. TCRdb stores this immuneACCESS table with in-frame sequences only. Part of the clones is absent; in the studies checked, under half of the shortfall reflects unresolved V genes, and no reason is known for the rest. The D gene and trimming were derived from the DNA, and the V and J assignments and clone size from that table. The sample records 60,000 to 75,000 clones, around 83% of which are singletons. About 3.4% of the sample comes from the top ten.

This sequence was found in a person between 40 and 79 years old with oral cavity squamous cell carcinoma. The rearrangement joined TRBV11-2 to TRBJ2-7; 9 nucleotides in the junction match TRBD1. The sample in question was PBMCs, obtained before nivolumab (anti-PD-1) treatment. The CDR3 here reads CASSLIQGAGYEQYF. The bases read TGTGCCAGCAGCCTGATACAGGGGGCAGGCTACGAGCAGTACTTC.